This TCR beta chain was sequenced for a study of OX40 agonist ivuxolimab in advanced cancers. The repertoire was sequenced with immunoSEQ multiplex PCR; TCRdb's copy has only in-frame clones and lacks some. Among about 66,000 clones listed, around four fifths were seen once. V was trimmed by 4 bases and J by 0 bases, leaving 7 bases between them. The length of the CDR3 is 13 residues. The germline CDR1 and CDR2 sequences are KGHSH and LQKENI. This sequence originates from an adult with an advanced solid tumor such as melanoma, head and neck, liver or kidney cancer. The starting material was CD4+ or CD8+ T cells sorted from blood, obtained in a trial of the OX40 agonist ivuxolimab. J is TRBJ2-7 and V is TRBV18; D gene ambiguous. The DNA for the CDR3 is TGTGCCAGCTCACAGGAGAGCTCCTACGAGCAGTACTTC. This gives the protein CASSQESSYEQYF. Filled out from reference TRBV18 and TRBJ2-7, the complete variable domain reads NAGVMQNPRHLVRRRGQEARLRCSPMKGHSHVYWYRQLPEEGLKFMVYLQKENIIDESGMPKERFSAEFPKEGPSILRIQQVVRGDSAAYFCASSQESSYEQYFGPGTRLTVT.